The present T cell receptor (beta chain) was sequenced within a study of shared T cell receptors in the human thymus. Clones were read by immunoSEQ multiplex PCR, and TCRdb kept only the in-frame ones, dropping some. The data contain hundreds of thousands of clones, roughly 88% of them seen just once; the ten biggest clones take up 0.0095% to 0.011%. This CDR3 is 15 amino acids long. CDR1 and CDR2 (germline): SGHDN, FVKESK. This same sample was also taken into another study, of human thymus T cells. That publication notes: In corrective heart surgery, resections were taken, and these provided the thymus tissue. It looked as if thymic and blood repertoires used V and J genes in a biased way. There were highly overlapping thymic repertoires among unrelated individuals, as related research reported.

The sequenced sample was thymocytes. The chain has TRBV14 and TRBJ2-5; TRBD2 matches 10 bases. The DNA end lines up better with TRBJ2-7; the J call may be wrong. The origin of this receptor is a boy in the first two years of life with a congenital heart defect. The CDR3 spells CASSRRLAGDYEQYF. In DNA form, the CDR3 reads TGTGCCAGCAGCCGCAGACTAGCGGGCGACTACGAGCAGTACTTC.